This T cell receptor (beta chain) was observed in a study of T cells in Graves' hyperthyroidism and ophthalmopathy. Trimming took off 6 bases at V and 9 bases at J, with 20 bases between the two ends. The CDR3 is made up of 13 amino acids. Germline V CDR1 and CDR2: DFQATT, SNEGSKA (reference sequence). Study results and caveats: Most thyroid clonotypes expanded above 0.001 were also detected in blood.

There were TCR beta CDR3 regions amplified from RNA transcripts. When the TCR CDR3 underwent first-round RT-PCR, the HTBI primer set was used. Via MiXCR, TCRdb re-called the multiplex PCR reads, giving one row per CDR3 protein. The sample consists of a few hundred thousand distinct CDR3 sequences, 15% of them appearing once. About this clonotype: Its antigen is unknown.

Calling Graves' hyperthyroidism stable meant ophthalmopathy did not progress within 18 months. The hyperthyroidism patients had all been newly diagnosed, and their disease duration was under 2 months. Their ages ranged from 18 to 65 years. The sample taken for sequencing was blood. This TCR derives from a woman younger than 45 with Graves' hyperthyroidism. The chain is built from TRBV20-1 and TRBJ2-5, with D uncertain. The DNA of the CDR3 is TGCAGTGCAACCGACGGACCAAGGGTGTCCCAGTACTTC. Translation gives CSATDGPRVSQYF.